This is a list of T cell receptor beta chains from one sample in a study of human thymus T cells. The repertoire was sequenced with immunoSEQ multiplex PCR; TCRdb's copy has only in-frame clones and lacks some. The table lists some 130,000 clones, 90% to 95% of them singletons. The sequenced sample consisted of thymus tissue. Receptor source: a boy younger than two with a congenital heart defect but otherwise immunologically healthy. CDR3s include the opening cysteine and the closing phenylalanine or tryptophan. Fields, in order: V gene, D gene, J gene, clone size, CDR3 DNA, CDR3 protein. The D gene is left open where the match is weak. Rows may omit the clone size; those that give it use once, few, many or a size class.

v_call: TRBV15; d_call: TRBD1; j_call: TRBJ2-2; clone_size: -; cdr3_nt: TGTGCCACCAGCCCTCGGACAGGGCACACCGGGGAGCTGTTTTTT; cdr3_aa: CATSPRTGHTGELFF
v_call: TRBV6-1; d_call: -; j_call: TRBJ1-3; clone_size: -; cdr3_nt: TGTGCCAGCAGTGAAAAAGTCAGGGCCCTTCCTATCTCTGGAAACACCATATATTTT; cdr3_aa: CASSEKVRALPISGNTIYF
v_call: TRBV15; d_call: -; j_call: TRBJ2-5; clone_size: -; cdr3_nt: TGTGCCACCAGCAACGGACTCGGAGAGACCCAGTACTTC; cdr3_aa: CATSNGLGETQYF
v_call: TRBV18; d_call: -; j_call: TRBJ1-2; clone_size: -; cdr3_nt: TGTGCCAGCTCAGACAACGCCCCCTATGGCTACACCTTC; cdr3_aa: CASSDNAPYGYTF
v_call: TRBV4-1; d_call: -; j_call: TRBJ1-6; clone_size: -; cdr3_nt: TGCGCCAGCAGCCTCGGACAGAATAATTCACCCCTCCACTTT; cdr3_aa: CASSLGQNNSPLHF
v_call: TRBV6-4; d_call: -; j_call: TRBJ2-1; clone_size: -; cdr3_nt: TGTGCCAGCAGTGACGCAGGGGTACCGCAGGGTGAGCAGTTCTTC; cdr3_aa: CASSDAGVPQGEQFF
v_call: TRBV6-5; d_call: TRBD1; j_call: TRBJ1-3; clone_size: -; cdr3_nt: TGTGCCAGCAGCCTACAGGGGGCACGTGGAAACACCATATATTTT; cdr3_aa: CASSLQGARGNTIYF
v_call: TRBV28; d_call: -; j_call: TRBJ1-6; clone_size: -; cdr3_nt: TGTGCCAGCAGACCGGCCCCAAGCATAGGGACATATAATTCACCCCTCCACTTT; cdr3_aa: CASRPAPSIGTYNSPLHF
v_call: TRBV19; d_call: TRBD2; j_call: TRBJ2-1; clone_size: once; cdr3_nt: TGTGCCAGTAGCACTAGCGGGGGGTACAATGAGCAGTTCTTC; cdr3_aa: CASSTSGGYNEQFF
v_call: TRBV5-1; d_call: TRBD1; j_call: TRBJ1-2; clone_size: -; cdr3_nt: TGCGCCAGCAGCTTGGGACAGGGACCGGGGGGCTACACCTTC; cdr3_aa: CASSLGQGPGGYTF
v_call: TRBV7-6; d_call: -; j_call: TRBJ2-1; clone_size: -; cdr3_nt: TGTGCCAGCAGCTTTTTATCCGGACGCCTCTTCTACAATGAGCAGTTCTTC; cdr3_aa: CASSFLSGRLFYNEQFF
v_call: TRBV19; d_call: -; j_call: TRBJ2-3; clone_size: -; cdr3_nt: TGTGCCAGTAGTGGGGTTCTCTATACGGGTACGCAGTATTTT; cdr3_aa: CASSGVLYTGTQYF
v_call: TRBV5-6; d_call: -; j_call: TRBJ2-5; clone_size: -; cdr3_nt: TGTGCCAGCAGCCCGCGTTGGGAGACCCAGTACTTC; cdr3_aa: CASSPRWETQYF